The present T cell receptor (beta chain) was sequenced within a study of response to subunit inactivated influenza vaccine. MiXCR was run by TCRdb on the RT-PCR reads, yielding one entry per CDR3 protein. The sample holds 560,000 or so distinct CDR3 sequences, about 7.6% seen once. This clonotype was counted at least ten times. The antigen remains undetermined. The CDR3 is 15 amino acids. V was clipped by 3 bases and J by 5 bases, with 13 bases between them. CDR1 and CDR2 from the germline V gene are SGHTA and FQGNSA. Whole-study results and caveats: A suggestion made by the authors is that each seasonal influenza vaccination recruits few new T cells.

The V gene is TRBV7-2, the J gene TRBJ1-4, with D possibly matching TRBD1 (5 bases). Material: PBMCs from blood, obtained 23 months after vaccination. The receptor was isolated from a man between 50 and 69 years old who received an inactivated influenza vaccine. The CDR3 DNA follows: TGTGCCAGCAGCTTGGCGAACAGGATCAATGAAAAACTGTTTTTT. It translates to CASSLANRINEKLFF.